A selection of T cell receptor beta chains follows, all from one sample in a study of T cell responses to AZD1222 COVID-19 vaccine. The repertoire was sequenced with immunoSEQ multiplex PCR; TCRdb's copy has only in-frame clones and lacks some. The data show over 130,000 clones, 90% seen once. This sample comprised peripheral blood, obtained 28 days after the second AZD1222 dose. The receptors shown here come from an adult who received the AZD1222 COVID-19 vaccine. Both conserved end residues are part of each CDR3. Fields, in order: J gene, V gene, D gene, clone size, CDR3 protein, CDR3 DNA. D genes are given only for firm matches. Size tells how often a clone was seen (once, few, many) or the class of an expanded clone, and some rows leave it out.

>TRBJ2-5|TRBV5-4|TRBD2|.
CASSLARGLALGTQYF
TGTGCCAGCAGCTTGGCCAGGGGACTAGCATTAGGGACCCAGTACTTC
>TRBJ2-3|TRBV7-8|.|.
CASSPRRQAEDTQYF
TGTGCCAGCAGCCCCAGGAGGCAGGCGGAGGATACGCAGTATTTT
>TRBJ1-2|TRBV18|.|.
CASSAGRLEGYTF
TGTGCCAGCTCAGCGGGACGGCTGGAGGGCTACACCTTC
>TRBJ1-4|TRBV3-1/TRBV3-2|TRBD1|.
CASSQVHIRQGVNEKLFF
TGTGCCAGCAGCCAAGTCCACATCAGACAGGGAGTTAATGAAAAACTGTTTTTT
>TRBJ2-2|TRBV29-1|TRBD1|.
CSAIHRGRDTGELFF
TGCAGCGCGATCCACAGGGGGCGGGACACCGGGGAGCTGTTTTTT
>TRBJ1-1|TRBV5-4|TRBD1|.
CASSSTGATTEAFF
TGTGCCAGCAGCTCGACAGGGGCGACCACTGAAGCTTTCTTT
>TRBJ2-7|TRBV28|TRBD1|.
CASSFGDRVRRYEQYF
TGTGCCAGCAGTTTCGGGGACAGGGTTCGGCGGTACGAGCAGTACTTC
>TRBJ2-5|TRBV7-9|.|.
CASSLGVAYQETQYF
TGTGCCAGCAGCCTGGGGGTAGCGTACCAAGAGACCCAGTACTTC
>TRBJ2-3|TRBV4-3|.|.
CASSQADPGRKPDTQYF
TGCGCCAGCAGCCAAGCCGACCCCGGAAGGAAACCAGATACGCAGTATTTT
>TRBJ1-1|TRBV5-5|.|.
CASTLQTAVNTEAFF
TGTGCCAGCACATTACAGACAGCGGTAAACACTGAAGCTTTCTTT
>TRBJ1-6|TRBV30|.|.
CAWSAGRQDSPLHF
TGTGCCTGGAGTGCGGGACGACAAGATTCACCCCTCCACTTT
>TRBJ2-5|TRBV20-1|.|.
CSAGVETQYF
TGCAGTGCAGGGGTCGAGACCCAGTACTTC
>TRBJ1-6|TRBV7-3|TRBD1|.
CASSFGRGSHNSPLHF
TGTGCCAGCAGCTTCGGCAGGGGGTCTCATAATTCACCCCTCCACTTT
>TRBJ2-2|TRBV7-6|TRBD2|.
CASTSGGAGELFF
TGTGCCAGCACCTCCGGGGGGGCCGGGGAGCTGTTTTTT
>TRBJ2-5|TRBV5-1|.|.
CASSGFRRSGSKTQYF
TGCGCCAGCAGCGGGTTCCGACGCTCGGGAAGCAAGACCCAGTACTTC
>TRBJ2-3|TRBV4-1|.|once
CASSQDPLDFTSTDTQYF
TGCGCCAGCAGCCAAGACCCCTTGGACTTTACTAGCACAGATACGCAGTATTTT
>TRBJ1-1|TRBV4-1|.|.
CASSQDQTGMGTEAFF
TGCGCCAGCAGCCAAGATCAAACAGGGATGGGTACTGAAGCTTTCTTT
>TRBJ2-1|TRBV4-3|.|.
CASSQDRMTNNEQFF
TGCGCCAGCAGCCAAGATCGGATGACTAACAATGAGCAGTTCTTC
>TRBJ1-5|TRBV6-1|.|.
CASSEEWGQPQHF
TGTGCCAGCAGTGAAGAGTGGGGTCAGCCCCAGCATTTT
>TRBJ2-4|TRBV19|.|few
CASSISSGAKNIQYF
TGTGCCAGTAGTATCAGCTCCGGAGCCAAAAACATTCAGTACTTC
>TRBJ1-2|TRBV11-3|.|.
CASSRGHRVHYGYTF
TGTGCCAGCAGCCGAGGGCACAGGGTTCACTATGGCTACACCTTC
>TRBJ1-2|TRBV14|.|.
CASSQGTVYGYTF
TGTGCCAGCAGCCAAGGAACGGTCTATGGCTACACCTTC
>TRBJ1-2|TRBV5-1|TRBD1|.
CASSLEGTDTSEGGYTF
TGCGCCAGCAGCTTGGAAGGGACAGACACCAGCGAGGGTGGCTACACCTTC
>TRBJ2-2|TRBV7-2|TRBD1|.
CASSSTGIANTGELFF
TGTGCCAGCAGTTCGACAGGGATCGCGAACACCGGGGAGCTGTTTTTT
>TRBJ2-7|TRBV9|TRBD2|few
CASSVGLAGAYEQYF
TGTGCCAGCAGCGTAGGACTAGCGGGAGCCTACGAGCAGTACTTC
>TRBJ1-6|TRBV11-2|.|.
CASSSLGYNSPLHF
TGTGCCAGCAGCTCCCTGGGGTATAATTCACCCCTCCACTTT
>TRBJ2-5|TRBV24-1|.|.
CATSDFGGARETQYF
TGTGCCACCAGTGATTTTGGGGGAGCCCGGGAGACCCAGTACTTC
>TRBJ2-1|TRBV7-8|.|.
CASSLRMQQFF
TGTGCCAGCAGCTTACGGATGCAGCAGTTCTTC
>TRBJ2-7|TRBV19|.|few
CASSITGGYEQYF
TGTGCCAGTAGTATAACCGGAGGTTACGAGCAGTACTTC
>TRBJ2-5|TRBV10-1|TRBD1|.
CASSEDRVGETQYF
TGCGCCAGCAGTGAAGACAGGGTCGGGGAGACCCAGTACTTC
>TRBJ1-1|TRBV28|.|.
CASSFTDRRNTEAFF
TGTGCCAGCAGTTTCACTGACAGGAGGAACACTGAAGCTTTCTTT
>TRBJ1-1|TRBV19|.|.
CASRPLWGLNTEAFF
TGTGCCAGTAGACCATTGTGGGGCCTGAACACTGAAGCTTTCTTT
>TRBJ2-3|TRBV25-1|TRBD2|.
CASSAGTSFSDTQYF
TGTGCCAGCAGTGCCGGGACTAGCTTTTCAGATACGCAGTATTTT
>TRBJ1-1|TRBV28|.|.
CASSSGTTEAFF
TGTGCCAGCAGTTCAGGGACCACTGAAGCTTTCTTT
>TRBJ2-5|TRBV10-1|TRBD1|once
CASSQGDRQYF
TGCGCCAGCAGCCAGGGGGACCGGCAGTACTTC
>TRBJ2-2|TRBV5-4|.|.
CASSLGPTGELFF
TGTGCCAGCAGCTTGGGACCGACCGGGGAGCTGTTTTTT
>TRBJ1-5|TRBV10-3|.|.
CAISESGRGEQPQHF
TGTGCCATCAGTGAGTCAGGCAGGGGAGAACAGCCCCAGCATTTT
>TRBJ1-3|TRBV30|.|.
CAWSEGGTFGNTIYF
TGTGCCTGGAGTGAGGGGGGAACGTTCGGAAACACCATATATTTT
>TRBJ1-2|TRBV18|.|.
CASSPRLLVQAYGYTF
TGTGCCAGCTCACCTAGGCTGCTGGTACAGGCCTATGGCTACACCTTC
>TRBJ1-6|TRBV11-2|.|.
CASSDRQLSYNSPLHF
TGTGCCAGCAGCGACCGACAACTCTCCTATAATTCACCCCTCCACTTT